The 15 T cell receptor beta chains below were found in one sample sequenced in a study of multiple sclerosis patients with progressive multifocal leukoencephalopathy. This sample's time point: about a year of natalizumab therapy. Assay used: immunoSEQ multiplex PCR; TCRdb lists only in-frame clones, some missing. The table lists fewer than 35,000 clones, around 90% of them singletons. The input for sequencing was PBMCs, taken from a patient treated with natalizumab. Every receptor here comes from a human donor with multiple sclerosis.

The J gene is TRBJ1-6, the V gene TRBV27, with a weak D call TRBD1 (6 bases). The CDR3 totals 15 residues. Germline lookup yields CDR1 MNHEY and CDR2 SMNVEV (reference sequence). V gave up 3 bases and J gave up 7 bases, with 13 bases separating them. As DNA, the CDR3 is TGTGCCAGCAGTTTGGTGGACAGATTGAATTCACCCCTCCACTTT. This translates into CASSLVDRLNSPLHF.

The genes are TRBV6-1 and TRBJ2-5; no clear D gene. V shed 2 bases and J shed 4 bases, with 17 bases lying between them. Germline CDR1 reads MNHNS; CDR2 reads SASEGT. The CDR3 covers 16 residues. The DNA of the CDR3 is TGTGCCAGCAGTGAATATGTTGAAGGGCTCAGAGAGACCCAGTACTTC. It is translated as CASSEYVEGLRETQYF.

V gene TRBV5-1 combines with J gene TRBJ2-1; D is perhaps TRBD1 (5 bases). This CDR3 region has 15 residues. Germline CDR1 reads SGHRS; CDR2 reads YFSETQ. Between the trimmed V and J ends, which lost 1 base and 2 bases, there was a span of 10 bases. The CDR3 DNA is TGCGCCAGCAGCTTGACAGGAATGGCCTACAATGAGCAGTTCTTC. Translated, it gives CASSLTGMAYNEQFF.

The V call is TRBV9, the J call TRBJ2-1, with 7 nucleotides matching TRBD2. The CDR3 is 15 amino acids. The V and J ends lost 0 bases and 2 bases, in that order; junction bases with no gene match: 2. The germline V gene has CDR1 SGDLS and CDR2 YYNGEE. CDR3 DNA: TGTGCCAGCAGCGTAGGTGGGAGGGCCTACAATGAGCAGTTCTTC. Protein: CASSVGGRAYNEQFF.

The rearrangement uses TRBV5-6 and TRBJ2-5, with D uncertain. The J call is in doubt because the DNA end fits TRBJ2-7 better. The CDR3 totals 12 residues. Germline V CDR1 and CDR2: SGHDT, YYEEEE. The CDR3 protein is CASSLEDYEQYF. CDR3 DNA: TGTGCCAGCAGCTTGGAGGACTACGAGCAGTACTTC.

This clone was counted a single time. The rearrangement joins TRBV5-1 to TRBJ2-5, with 10 bases fitting TRBD1. This CDR3 is built from 14 residues. CDR1 SGHRS and CDR2 YFSETQ come from the germline V gene. J gave up 5 bases and V 4 bases, and 5 bases lay outside the gene matches. The DNA of the CDR3 is TGCGCCAGCAGCGGGGGACAGGGGCTCGAGACCCAGTACTTC. This gives the protein CASSGGQGLETQYF.

The chain uses TRBV5-7 and TRBJ2-1; 11 bases line up with TRBD2. TRBV5-7 is an ORF, and what it does is uncertain. V shed 0 bases and J 4 bases; nucleotides not matched to a gene: 6. This CDR3 has 17 amino acids. The CDR3 loop is CASSLALSSGGYNEQFF. The CDR3 coding sequence is TGTGCCAGCAGCTTGGCCCTGTCTAGCGGGGGGTACAATGAGCAGTTCTTC.

The V and J genes are TRBV9 and TRBJ1-2; 8 bases match TRBD1. After removal of 0 bases from V and 6 bases from J, the junction contained 10 bases not matched to a gene. This CDR3 comprises 16 residues. Germline CDR1 SGDLS, CDR2 YYNGEE. CDR3 DNA: TGTGCCAGCAGCGTAGCAGGCAGGGGGCGCTCGGATGGCTACACCTTC. Its translation is CASSVAGRGRSDGYTF.

This clone was seen a few times. This sequence joins TRBV7-9 and TRBJ2-7, with 9 bases identical to TRBD2. CDR3 length: 14 amino acids. Per the germline V gene, CDR1 is SEHNR and CDR2 is FQNEAQ (reference sequence). V was clipped by 3 bases and J by 2 bases; unmatched bases: 2. The CDR3 protein is CASSFSGGTYEQYF. The CDR3 bases are TGTGCCAGCAGCTTTAGCGGGGGAACCTACGAGCAGTACTTC.

The J gene is TRBJ1-6, the V gene TRBV27, with unresolved D. This CDR3 is built from 16 residues. CDR1 is MNHEY and CDR2 is SMNVEV in the germline V gene (reference sequence). The V end was cut by 6 bases, the J end by 1 base, with 13 bases between. CDR3 sequence reads: CASSQQRGSYNSPLHF. DNA for the CDR3: TGTGCCAGCAGCCAACAAAGAGGGTCCTATAATTCACCCCTCCACTTT.

The chain recombines TRBV5-5 with TRBJ2-6; 9 bases are shared with TRBD1. The trim removed 0 bases at V and 2 bases at J, leaving 3 bases unmatched. This CDR3 region has 17 residues. Per the germline V gene, CDR1 is SGHKS and CDR2 is YYEKEE (reference sequence). The CDR3 nucleotides read TGTGCCAGCAGCTTGGGGACAGGGGAAACTGGGGCCAACGTCCTGACTTTC. Translation gives CASSLGTGETGANVLTF.

V is TRBV30 and J is TRBJ1-4; no clear D. The CDR3 is made up of 12 amino acids. Trimming shortened V by 1 base and J by 10 bases, and 10 bases separated the two germline ends. In germline, CDR1 is GTSNPN, CDR2 SVGIG (reference sequence). CDR3: CAWSGAGGKLFF. CDR3 in DNA: TGTGCCTGGAGTGGGGCGGGAGGAAAACTGTTTTTT.

The chain recombines TRBV7-9 with TRBJ2-5; 9 positions match TRBD1. J was trimmed by 4 bases and V by 3 bases; bases with no gene match: 3. The CDR3 contains 14 residues. Germline CDR1 reads SEHNR; CDR2 reads FQNEAQ (reference sequence). CDR3 in DNA: TGTGCCAGCAGCTTGGCGGGACAGGGAGAGACCCAGTACTTC. It yields the protein CASSLAGQGETQYF.

V usage is TRBV6-1 and J usage is TRBJ1-4; D call uncertain. Germline CDR1 reads MNHNS; CDR2 reads SASEGT. V was shortened by 6 bases and J by 2 bases, with 10 bases between the two germline ends. The CDR3 covers 14 residues. The CDR3 sequence: CASRDRWTNEKLFF. For the CDR3, the DNA is TGTGCCAGCAGGGACCGCTGGACTAATGAAAAACTGTTTTTT.

The rearrangement links TRBV29-1 to TRBJ2-1; tentatively, D is TRBD1 (5 bases). Deletions cut 1 base from V and 1 base from J, with 11 bases between. The CDR3 is made up of 15 amino acids. Germline V gene data show CDR1 as SQVTM and CDR2 as ANQGSEA. The CDR3 DNA follows: TGCAGCGTTGAAGGCAGGGATGAGTCCTACAATGAGCAGTTCTTC. It codes for CSVEGRDESYNEQFF.